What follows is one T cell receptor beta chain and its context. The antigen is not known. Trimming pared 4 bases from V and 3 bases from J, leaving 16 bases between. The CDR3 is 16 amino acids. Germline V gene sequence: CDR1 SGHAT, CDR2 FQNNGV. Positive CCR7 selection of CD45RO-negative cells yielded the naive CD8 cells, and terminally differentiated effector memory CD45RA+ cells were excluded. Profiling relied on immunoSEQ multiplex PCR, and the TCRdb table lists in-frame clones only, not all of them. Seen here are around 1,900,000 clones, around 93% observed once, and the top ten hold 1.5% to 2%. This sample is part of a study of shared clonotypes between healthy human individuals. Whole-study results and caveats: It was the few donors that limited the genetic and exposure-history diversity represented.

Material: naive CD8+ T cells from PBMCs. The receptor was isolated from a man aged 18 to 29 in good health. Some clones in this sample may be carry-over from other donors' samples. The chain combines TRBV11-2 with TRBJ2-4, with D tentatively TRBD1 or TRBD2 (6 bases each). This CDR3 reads CASSSGHPGGKNIQYF. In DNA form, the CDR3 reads TGTGCCAGCAGCTCGGGACACCCCGGGGGCAAAAACATTCAGTACTTC. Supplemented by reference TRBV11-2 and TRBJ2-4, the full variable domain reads EAGVAQSPRYKIIEKRQSVAFWCNPISGHATLYWYQQILGQGPKLLIQFQNNGVVDDSQLPKDRFSAERLKGVDSTLKIQPAKLEDSAVYLCASSSGHPGGKNIQYFGAGTRLSVL.